This paragraph covers one T cell receptor beta chain sequence. The target antigen is unknown. These data are taken from a study of CD8 T cells in ankylosing spondylitis. Study findings and constraints: Some motif variants were previously reported in reactive arthritis synovial fluid and blood.

Deletions cut 5 bases from V and 8 bases from J, with 6 bases between. The CDR3 contains 10 residues. Germline CDR1 and CDR2: SNHLY and FYNNEI. TCRdb re-analysed the 5' RACE reads in MiXCR, keeping a single row per CDR3 protein. Counted here are about 140,000 distinct CDR3 sequences, roughly a third occurring once; the ten biggest clones make up 4.5% to 6%. Sequenced input: synovial fluid, either unsorted or a sorted T cell fraction (not recorded which). V and J are TRBV2 and TRBJ1-2; the D is unclear. The sequence was collected from a male donor with ankylosing spondylitis. The CDR3 DNA follows: TGTGCCAGCAGTAGACGGGGCTACACCTTC. Its protein product is CASSRRGYTF.